These 25 T cell receptor beta chains were all obtained from the same sample, sequenced in a study of Graves' ophthalmopathy and Graves' hyperthyroidism. RNA transcripts were the template, and TCR beta CDR3 regions were amplified from them. After a first-round RT-PCR with HTBI primers, a second-round multiplex PCR was run. TCRdb re-analysed the multiplex PCR reads in MiXCR, keeping a single row per CDR3 protein. Of more than 1,000,000 distinct CDR3 sequences detected, less than 45% appear once; the ten largest clones hold around 10%. The sample was peripheral blood or thyroid tissue (not recorded which). Receptors originate from an adult man with Graves' hyperthyroidism.

V usage is TRBV7-9 and J usage is TRBJ1-1; no clear D gene. Germline V gene lookup returns CDR1 SEHNR and CDR2 FQNEAQ (reference sequence). This CDR3 contains 14 residues. V lost 5 bases, J lost 3 bases, and 13 bases lay in between. The CDR3: CASSIAPGYTEAFF. CDR3 sequence (DNA): TGTGCCAGCAGCATTGCCCCCGGGTACACTGAAGCTTTCTTT.

This clonotype was seen a handful of times. The rearrangement joins TRBV5-1 to TRBJ1-3; the D is unclear. V lost 0 bases and J lost 3, with 7 bases in between. Germline assignment: CDR1 SGHRS and CDR2 YFSETQ. This CDR3 contains 14 residues. CDR3 loop: CASSLGSDGNTIYF. DNA of the CDR3: TGCGCCAGCAGCTTGGGTTCAGATGGAAACACCATATATTTT.

This clonotype was counted only a few times. This chain connects TRBV7-2 to TRBJ2-2, with TRBD2 matching over 9 bases. Per germline, CDR1 SGHTA and CDR2 FQGNSA. The CDR3 spans 15 residues. Germline trimming cut 5 bases from V and 7 bases from J; bases unmatched to any gene: 8. CDR3 nucleotide sequence: TGTGCCAGCAGCCTTGCGGGGGGGCCCGACGGGGAGCTGTTTTTT. Translated, it gives CASSLAGGPDGELFF.

The J gene is TRBJ1-1, the V gene TRBV29-1, with D possibly being TRBD1 (6 bases). V dropped 8 bases and J dropped 12 bases, with 22 bases sitting between them. Germline CDR1 reads SQVTM; CDR2 reads ANQGSEA. The CDR3 sequence is 12 residues long. The DNA for the CDR3 is TGCAGCTCCGGGGAGGATCGACAGGTACCTTTCTTT. It is translated as CSSGEDRQVPFF.

The gene calls are TRBV19 and TRBJ2-6; 8 positions match TRBD1. There are 14 residues in the CDR3. From germline, CDR1 is LNHDA and CDR2 SQIVND (reference sequence). J gave up 13 bases and V 5 bases, and 10 bases lay outside the gene matches. This chain's CDR3 is CASSWVLTGGVLTF. The CDR3 nucleotides are TGTGCCAGTAGTTGGGTCCTCACAGGGGGTGTCCTGACTTTC. Variable domain in full (rest from reference TRBV19 and TRBJ2-6): DGGITQSPKYLFRKEGQNVTLSCEQNLNHDAMYWYRQDPGQGLRLIYYSQIVNDFQKGDIAEGYSVSREKKESFPLTVTSAQKNPTAFYLCASSWVLTGGVLTFGAGSRLTVL.

The chain joins TRBV19 to TRBJ1-6; 7 bases are shared with TRBD1. CDR1 and CDR2 from the germline V gene are LNHDA and SQIVND (reference sequence). The CDR3 length is 15 residues. Trimming removed 6 bases from V and 12 bases from J; junction bases left unmatched: 14. DNA of the CDR3: TGTGCCAGTAGCAGCCAGGGGGGTAGGCGGCAACCCCTCCACTTT. It specifies CASSSQGGRRQPLHF.

This clonotype has a count of ten or more. The gene calls are TRBV7-9 and TRBJ1-6; TRBD1 aligns across 7 bases. The germline V gene encodes CDR1 SEHNR and CDR2 FQNEAQ (reference sequence). The CDR3 is 15 amino acids. Trimming removed 4 bases from V and 7 bases from J; junction bases left unmatched: 7. The CDR3, as DNA: TGTGCCAGCAGCTCCTCCGGGACAGCAAATTCACCCCTCCACTTT. It is translated as CASSSSGTANSPLHF.

This clonotype turned up a few times. The gene calls are TRBV20-1 and TRBJ1-2, with TRBD1 matching 8 bases. Germline V gene data show CDR1 as DFQATT and CDR2 as SNEGSKA (reference sequence). CDR3 length: 14 amino acids. J gave up 2 bases and V 1 base, and 3 bases lay outside the gene matches. DNA of the CDR3: TGCAGTGCTAGAGCCCGACAGGGGAACTATGGCTACACCTTC. The encoded protein is CSARARQGNYGYTF.

For the CDR3, the DNA is TGCGCCAGCAGCCAAGTGGGGGGTCGGCAGCCCCAGCATTTT. Its protein is CASSQVGGRQPQHF. This chain uses TRBV4-1 with TRBJ1-5, with D perhaps TRBD1 (5 bases). The CDR3 has 14 amino acids. Trimming shortened V by 1 base and J by 7 bases, and 11 bases separated the two germline ends. Germline V gene data show CDR1 as MGHRA and CDR2 as YSYEKL.

The chain links TRBV3-1 to TRBJ1-3, with D perhaps TRBD1 (5 bases). The CDR3 runs 14 residues. The V and J ends lost 6 bases and 0 bases respectively, with 9 bases between them. Germline CDR1 LGHDT, CDR2 YNNKEL (reference sequence). CDR3 DNA sequence: TGTGCCAGCAGGAGACAGCGCTCTGGAAACACCATATATTTT. Its protein is CASRRQRSGNTIYF. Full variable domain (rest looked up from reference TRBV3-1 and TRBJ1-3): DTAVSQTPKYLVTQMGNDKSIKCEQNLGHDTMYWYKQDSKKFLKIMFSYNNKELIINETVPNRFSPKSPDKAHLNLHINSLELGDSAVYFCASRRQRSGNTIYFGEGSWLTVV.

The chain is built from TRBV5-1 and TRBJ1-4, with D hard to call. Trimming took off 0 bases at V and 7 bases at J, with 16 bases between the two ends. Germline V gene data show CDR1 as SGHRS and CDR2 as YFSETQ. The CDR3 covers 16 residues. This CDR3 is CASSLESGLGGEKLFF. The CDR3, as DNA: TGCGCCAGCAGCTTGGAGTCTGGTCTTGGCGGTGAAAAACTGTTTTTT.

This sequence joins TRBV4-1 and TRBJ1-5, with D unclear. The CDR3 loop spans 14 amino acids. Germline CDR1 is MGHRA and CDR2 is YSYEKL. Trimming took 1 base from V and 4 from J, leaving 8 bases between them. In nucleotides, the CDR3 is TGCGCCAGCAGCCAAGGGTGGTTAAATCAGCCCCAGCATTTT. Encoded protein: CASSQGWLNQPQHF.

J is TRBJ2-7 and V is TRBV28; D uncertain. Deletions cut 6 bases from V and 6 bases from J, with 21 bases between. Germline loops: CDR1 MDHEN, CDR2 SYDVKM. This CDR3 region has 15 residues. DNA for the CDR3: TGTGCCAGCAGCCGCCTCGACCGAACTGCTGGCGAGCAGTACTTC. It is translated as CASSRLDRTAGEQYF.

In this sample, this clonotype turned up a few times. This chain connects TRBV11-2 to TRBJ2-7, with 8 nucleotides matching TRBD1. Germline CDR1 SGHAT, CDR2 FQNNGV. The CDR3 has 15 amino acids. J lost 4 bases, V lost 5 bases, and 10 bases had no gene match. The CDR3 spells CASSNPSGGRYEQYF. The CDR3 DNA reads TGTGCCAGCAGCAACCCCTCAGGGGGCCGGTACGAGCAGTACTTC.

The sample holds many counts of this clonotype. The CDR3 bases are TGTGCCAGTAGTATTCGGTACGACAGGATCTACGAGCAGTACTTC. Protein product: CASSIRYDRIYEQYF. The rearrangement uses TRBV19 and TRBJ2-7, with D possibly TRBD1 on 6 matching bases. This CDR3 has 15 amino acids. Per the germline V gene, CDR1 is LNHDA and CDR2 is SQIVND (reference sequence). V was clipped by 3 bases and J by 3 bases, with 15 bases between them.

The chain has TRBV10-3 and TRBJ2-5, with D perhaps matching TRBD2 (6 bases). CDR1 and CDR2 (germline): ENHRY, SYGVKD. The CDR3 loop spans 11 amino acids. CDR3 residues: CAAGNQETQYF. The CDR3 DNA reads as TGTGCGGCGGGGAACCAAGAGACCCAGTACTTC.

The rearrangement links TRBV10-3 to TRBJ2-1; D gene unclear. Deletions cut 2 bases from V and 10 bases from J, with 12 bases between. The CDR3 extends over 13 amino acids. Germline CDR1 ENHRY, CDR2 SYGVKD. Here the CDR3 DNA reads TGTGCCATCAGTGAGCTTACAGCGCCGGAGCAGTTCTTC. Translating gives CAISELTAPEQFF.

The chain couples TRBV2 to TRBJ1-1; TRBD1 aligns across 9 bases. The CDR3 sequence is 15 residues long. Trimming cost V 5 bases and J 3 bases; bases outside gene matches: 7. Germline CDR1 reads SNHLY; CDR2 reads FYNNEI. The CDR3 DNA reads TGTGCCAGCAGTCTCCCGGGACAGGGACACACTGAAGCTTTCTTT. Protein sequence: CASSLPGQGHTEAFF.

Here the CDR3 DNA reads TGTGCCAGCAGAAAGACAGGGAATAATTCACCCCTCCACTTT. It is translated as CASRKTGNNSPLHF. V usage is TRBV6-6 and J usage is TRBJ1-6; 7 positions agree with TRBD1. J gave up 5 bases and V 6 bases, and 4 bases lay outside the gene matches. CDR3 length: 14 residues. Germline loops: CDR1 MNHNY, CDR2 SVGAGI (reference sequence).

This clonotype turned up a few times. The rearrangement uses TRBV20-1 and TRBJ2-2; tentatively, D is TRBD1 or TRBD2 (5 bases each). Germline values: CDR1 DFQATT, CDR2 SNEGSKA (reference sequence). The CDR3 is 12 residues long. With 5 bases removed from V and 6 bases from J, the gap between germline ends came to 10 bases. CDR3 nucleotides: TGCAGTGCTGGGGGTCGGGCCGGGGAGCTGTTTTTT. Translated: CSAGGRAGELFF.

On this clonotype: The CDR3 does not close with the conserved phenylalanine or tryptophan, likely indicating a read error. The V and J genes are TRBV29-1 and TRBJ2-7; D ambiguous. Germline CDR1 reads SQVTM; CDR2 reads ANQGSEA. The CDR3 is made up of 12 amino acids. V was pared by 5 bases and J by 3 bases, with 11 bases between. CDR3 amino acids: CSVKVADYEQYL. Written as DNA, the CDR3 is TGCAGCGTTAAAGTGGCGGACTACGAGCAGTACTTG.

The sample holds a few counts of this clonotype. A read error may explain this, as a much larger clone is one base away. The chain is built from TRBV29-1 and TRBJ2-6; D is undetermined. Germline V gives CDR1 SQVTM, CDR2 ANQGSEA. The CDR3 length is 17 residues. Here the CDR3 DNA reads TGCAGCGTTATCCAGCCGCTCGACAACTCTGAGGCCAACGTCCTGACTTTC. This gives the protein CSVIQPLDNSEANVLTF.

About this clonotype itself: Given a much more abundant clone one base away, this may be a read error. The gene calls are TRBV2 and TRBJ1-5, with TRBD1 as a possible D gene (5 bases). The V gene's germline CDR1 is SNHLY and CDR2 FYNNEI. The CDR3 runs to 15 residues. Between the trimmed V and J ends, which lost 5 bases and 1 base, there was a span of 12 bases. CDR3 protein: CASSLSGWSNQPQHF. CDR3 sequence (DNA): TGTGCCAGCAGTTTATCAGGGTGGAGCAATCAGCCCCAGCATTTT.

The chain has TRBV24-1 and TRBJ2-6; D call uncertain. This CDR3 is built from 17 residues. Deletions cut 11 bases from V and 4 bases from J, with 23 bases between. Germline CDR1 reads KGHDR; CDR2 reads SFDVKD. The CDR3 coding sequence is TGTGCCAGCAGCTCTGAGGATCTAGGCAGGGGGGCCAACGTCCTGACTTTC. Translating it yields CASSSEDLGRGANVLTF.

This clonotype was recorded many times. The V call is TRBV7-9, the J call TRBJ2-7, with unresolved D. The V gene's germline CDR1 is SEHNR and CDR2 FQNEAQ (reference sequence). This CDR3 has 13 amino acids. V was pared by 1 base and J by 6 bases, with 10 bases between. The CDR3 DNA follows: TGTGCCAGCAGCTTAGGTACACTGGGCGAGCAGTACTTC. Translated: CASSLGTLGEQYF.